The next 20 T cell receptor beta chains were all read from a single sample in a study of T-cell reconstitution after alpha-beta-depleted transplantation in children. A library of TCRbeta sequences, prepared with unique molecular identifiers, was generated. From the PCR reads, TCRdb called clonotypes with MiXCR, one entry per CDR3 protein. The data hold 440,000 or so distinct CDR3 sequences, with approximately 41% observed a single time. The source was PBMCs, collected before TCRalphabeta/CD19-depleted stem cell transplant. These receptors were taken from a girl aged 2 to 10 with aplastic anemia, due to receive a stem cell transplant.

The CDR3 region is CASSAGGAANEKLFF. In nucleotides, the CDR3 is TGTGCCAGCAGTGCAGGGGGCGCGGCTAATGAAAAACTGTTTTTT. The chain employs TRBV12-3 or TRBV12-4 and TRBJ1-4; TRBD1 matches at 8 bases. The V segment lost 5 bases and the J segment 3 bases; nucleotides outside the gene matches: 5. The length of the CDR3 is 15 residues.

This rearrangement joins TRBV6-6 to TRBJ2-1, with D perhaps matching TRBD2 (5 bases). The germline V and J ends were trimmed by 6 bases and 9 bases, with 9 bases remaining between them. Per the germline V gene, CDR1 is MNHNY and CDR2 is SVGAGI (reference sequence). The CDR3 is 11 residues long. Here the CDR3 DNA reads TGTGCCAGCAGGGAACTAGTTGAGCAGTTCTTC. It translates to CASRELVEQFF.

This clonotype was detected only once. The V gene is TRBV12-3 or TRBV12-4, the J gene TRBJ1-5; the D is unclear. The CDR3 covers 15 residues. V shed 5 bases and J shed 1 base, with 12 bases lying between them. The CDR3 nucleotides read TGTGCCAGCAGTCCAGCCAGACTGAGCAATCAGCCCCAGCATTTT. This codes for CASSPARLSNQPQHF.

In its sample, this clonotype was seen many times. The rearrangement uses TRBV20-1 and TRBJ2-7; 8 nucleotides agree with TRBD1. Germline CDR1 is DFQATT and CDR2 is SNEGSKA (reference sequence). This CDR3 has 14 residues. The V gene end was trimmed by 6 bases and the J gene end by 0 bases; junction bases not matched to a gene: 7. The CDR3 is CSASDRAHSYEQYF. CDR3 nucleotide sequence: TGCAGTGCCTCGGACAGGGCACACTCCTACGAGCAGTACTTC.

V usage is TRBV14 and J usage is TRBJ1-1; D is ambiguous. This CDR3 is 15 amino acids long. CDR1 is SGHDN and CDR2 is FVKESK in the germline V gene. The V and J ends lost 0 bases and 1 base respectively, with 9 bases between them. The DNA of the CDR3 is TGTGCCAGCAGCCAAGACGGCAGGCCGAACACTGAAGCTTTCTTT. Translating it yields CASSQDGRPNTEAFF.

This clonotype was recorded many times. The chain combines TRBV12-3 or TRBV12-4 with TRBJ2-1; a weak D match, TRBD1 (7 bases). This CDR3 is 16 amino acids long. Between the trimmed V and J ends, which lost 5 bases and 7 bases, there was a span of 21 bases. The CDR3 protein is CASSPRTGEEWNEQFF. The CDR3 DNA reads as TGTGCCAGCAGTCCACGAACAGGGGAGGAGTGGAATGAGCAGTTCTTC.

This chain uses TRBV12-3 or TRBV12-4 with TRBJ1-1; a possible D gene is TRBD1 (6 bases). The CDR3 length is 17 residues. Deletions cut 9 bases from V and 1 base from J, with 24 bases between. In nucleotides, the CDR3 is TGTGCCAGAACTCCCAGGACCCCAGGGGCGCCGAACACTGAAGCTTTCTTT. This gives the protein CARTPRTPGAPNTEAFF.

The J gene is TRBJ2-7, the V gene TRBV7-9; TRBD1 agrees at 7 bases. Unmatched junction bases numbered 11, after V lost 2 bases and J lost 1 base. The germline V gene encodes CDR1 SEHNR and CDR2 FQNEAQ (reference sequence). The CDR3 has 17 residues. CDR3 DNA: TGTGCCAGCAGCTTACCATCAACAGGGGTCCCTTCCTACGAGCAGTACTTC. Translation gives CASSLPSTGVPSYEQYF.

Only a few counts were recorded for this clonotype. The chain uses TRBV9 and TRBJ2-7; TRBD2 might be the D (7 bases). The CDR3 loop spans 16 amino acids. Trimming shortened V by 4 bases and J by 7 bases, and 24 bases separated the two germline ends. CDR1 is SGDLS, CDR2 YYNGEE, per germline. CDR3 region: CASSPIGGGRGREQYF. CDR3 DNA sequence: TGTGCCAGCAGCCCTATCGGCGGGGGCCGAGGGAGGGAGCAGTACTTC.

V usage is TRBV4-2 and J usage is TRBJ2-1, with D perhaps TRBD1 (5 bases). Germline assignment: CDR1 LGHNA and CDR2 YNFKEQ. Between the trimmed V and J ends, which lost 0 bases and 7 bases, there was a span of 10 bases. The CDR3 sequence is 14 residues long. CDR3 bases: TGTGCCAGCAGCCAAGATCTAGGGGTGAATGAGCAGTTCTTC. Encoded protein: CASSQDLGVNEQFF.

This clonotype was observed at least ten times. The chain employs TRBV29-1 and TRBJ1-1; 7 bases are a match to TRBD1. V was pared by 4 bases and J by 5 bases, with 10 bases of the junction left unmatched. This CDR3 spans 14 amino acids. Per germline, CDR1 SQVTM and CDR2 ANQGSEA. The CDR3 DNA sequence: TGCAGCGTTGCTTACGGACAGGAGACTACTGAAGCTTTCTTT. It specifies CSVAYGQETTEAFF.

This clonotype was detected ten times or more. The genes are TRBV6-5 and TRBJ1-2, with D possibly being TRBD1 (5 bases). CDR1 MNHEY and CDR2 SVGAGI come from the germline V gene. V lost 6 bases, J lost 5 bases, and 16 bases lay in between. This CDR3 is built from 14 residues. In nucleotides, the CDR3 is TGTGCCAGCAGAGTTTACGGAGGGGCTTATGGCTACACCTTC. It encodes CASRVYGGAYGYTF.

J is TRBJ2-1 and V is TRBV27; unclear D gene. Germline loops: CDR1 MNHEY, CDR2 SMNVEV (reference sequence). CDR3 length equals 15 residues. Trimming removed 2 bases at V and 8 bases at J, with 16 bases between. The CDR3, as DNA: TGTGCCAGCAGTTTAACGGCAGGACGGCGCGATGAGCAGTTCTTC. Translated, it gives CASSLTAGRRDEQFF.

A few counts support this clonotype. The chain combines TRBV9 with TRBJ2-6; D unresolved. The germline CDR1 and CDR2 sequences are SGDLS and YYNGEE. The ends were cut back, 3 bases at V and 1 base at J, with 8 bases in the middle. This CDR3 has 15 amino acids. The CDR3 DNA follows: TGTGCCAGCAGCGCCCTGGGTTCTGGGGCCAACGTCCTGACTTTC. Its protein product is CASSALGSGANVLTF.

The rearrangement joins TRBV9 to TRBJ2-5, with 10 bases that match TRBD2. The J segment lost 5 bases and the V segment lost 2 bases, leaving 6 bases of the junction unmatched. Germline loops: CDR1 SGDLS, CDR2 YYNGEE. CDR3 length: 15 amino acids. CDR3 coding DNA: TGTGCCAGCAGCGTGAGCGGGGGGGCCCTTGAGACCCAGTACTTC. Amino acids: CASSVSGGALETQYF.

The CDR3 here is CASSSPPGLAGDEQYF. In DNA, the CDR3 is TGCGCCAGCAGCTCCCCGCCGGGACTAGCGGGAGACGAGCAGTACTTC. The chain joins TRBV5-1 to TRBJ2-7; TRBD2 matches 14 bases. The CDR3 has 16 residues. Trimming removed 3 bases from V and 5 bases from J; junction bases left unmatched: 7. Germline loops: CDR1 SGHRS, CDR2 YFSETQ.

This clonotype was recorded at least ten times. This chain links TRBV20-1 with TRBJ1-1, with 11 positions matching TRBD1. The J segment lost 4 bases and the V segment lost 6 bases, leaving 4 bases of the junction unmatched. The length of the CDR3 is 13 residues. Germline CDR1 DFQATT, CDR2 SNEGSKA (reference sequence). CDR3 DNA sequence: TGCAGTGCAACCGGGACAGGGGGCACTGAAGCTTTCTTT. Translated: CSATGTGGTEAFF.

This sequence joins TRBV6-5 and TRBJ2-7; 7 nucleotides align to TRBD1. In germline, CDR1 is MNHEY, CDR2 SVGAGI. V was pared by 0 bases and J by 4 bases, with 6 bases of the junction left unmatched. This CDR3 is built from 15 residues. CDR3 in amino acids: CASSYSPGGIYEQYF. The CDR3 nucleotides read TGTGCCAGCAGTTACTCGCCAGGGGGTATTTACGAGCAGTACTTC.

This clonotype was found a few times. CDR3 nucleotides: TGTGCCAGCAGCTTATACCTACAGGGGGACTCCACCTACGAGCAGTACTTC. It yields the protein CASSLYLQGDSTYEQYF. V usage is TRBV7-9 and J usage is TRBJ2-7; 8 bases map to TRBD1. CDR1 is SEHNR, CDR2 FQNEAQ, per germline (reference sequence). The CDR3 runs 17 residues. V was clipped by 2 bases and J by 2 bases; unmatched bases: 11.

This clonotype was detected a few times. For the CDR3, the DNA is TGCAGTGCTGGGACTAGCGGGGCCACAGATACGCAGTATTTT. This codes for CSAGTSGATDTQYF. The rearrangement joins TRBV20-1 to TRBJ2-3; 13 bases are a match to TRBD2. V trimming: 5 bases; J trimming: 2 bases; junction bases outside the gene matches: 1. CDR1 DFQATT and CDR2 SNEGSKA come from the germline V gene (reference sequence). The CDR3 extends over 14 amino acids.